This T cell receptor beta chain was captured by sequencing in a study of cytomegalovirus exposure and HLA in healthy donors. About the study: Across 300 to 400 genotyped donors, over 70% landed in the Caucasian-associated ancestry cluster.

About this clone: Its antigen is still unknown.

Regarding donors, all were healthy bone marrow donors. Broader study findings: Earlier results showed most TCR beta V segments being productive about 87% or about 30% of the time. In vitro, a few CMV-associated chains proved specific for CMV antigens.

Both 60 Vbeta primers and 13 Jbeta primers went into the PCR. Measured with immunoSEQ multiplex PCR; TCRdb has only the in-frame clones, and not every one. The data hold 170,000 or so clones, with 70% to 85% observed a single time. V lost 6 bases and J lost 2; bases outside the gene matches: 9. This CDR3 is built from 16 residues. Per germline, CDR1 MGHDK and CDR2 SYGVNS. The V and J genes are TRBV25-1 and TRBJ2-7; 11 nucleotides match TRBD2. The sample comprised PBMCs. The source of this sequence is a woman in her 30s in good health and CMV-seropositive. The CDR3 DNA follows: TGTGCCAGCAGCGAGAATAGCGGGAGGGTTACCTACGAGCAGTACTTC. The encoded protein is CASSENSGRVTYEQYF.